The T cell receptor (beta chain) described here comes from a study of blood T cell repertoires in COVID-19. Study overall: Both acute and convalescent COVID-19 samples were obtained from the United States, Italy and Spain. The analysed material was cDNA or gDNA that came from T cells, B-cell-depleted T cells, or PBMCs.

As processed by the authors: Counts of nucleated cells, estimated from reference gene primer amplification, were obtained. The data were produced by immunoSEQ multiplex PCR, yet TCRdb's version contains in-frame clones alone and is incomplete. V and J calls plus clone size are reproduced from that table; the DNA served to infer D and trimming. Counted here are around 250,000 clones, 86% occurring once; the ten biggest clones make up approximately 6.2%. Trimming took 5 bases from V and 1 from J, leaving 11 bases between them. The germline V gene encodes CDR1 SGHAT and CDR2 FQNNGV. The CDR3 sequence is 14 residues long. Seattle patients were enrolled during active infection and followed longitudinally.

The TCR was taken from a woman older than 75 with COVID-19, enrolled during active disease. This chain uses TRBV11-2 with TRBJ1-1; D is possibly TRBD1 (5 bases). The material sequenced was peripheral blood. The CDR3 DNA is TGTGCCAGCAGCCCTGGGGGGTCGAACACTGAAGCTTTCTTT. Protein: CASSPGGSNTEAFF.